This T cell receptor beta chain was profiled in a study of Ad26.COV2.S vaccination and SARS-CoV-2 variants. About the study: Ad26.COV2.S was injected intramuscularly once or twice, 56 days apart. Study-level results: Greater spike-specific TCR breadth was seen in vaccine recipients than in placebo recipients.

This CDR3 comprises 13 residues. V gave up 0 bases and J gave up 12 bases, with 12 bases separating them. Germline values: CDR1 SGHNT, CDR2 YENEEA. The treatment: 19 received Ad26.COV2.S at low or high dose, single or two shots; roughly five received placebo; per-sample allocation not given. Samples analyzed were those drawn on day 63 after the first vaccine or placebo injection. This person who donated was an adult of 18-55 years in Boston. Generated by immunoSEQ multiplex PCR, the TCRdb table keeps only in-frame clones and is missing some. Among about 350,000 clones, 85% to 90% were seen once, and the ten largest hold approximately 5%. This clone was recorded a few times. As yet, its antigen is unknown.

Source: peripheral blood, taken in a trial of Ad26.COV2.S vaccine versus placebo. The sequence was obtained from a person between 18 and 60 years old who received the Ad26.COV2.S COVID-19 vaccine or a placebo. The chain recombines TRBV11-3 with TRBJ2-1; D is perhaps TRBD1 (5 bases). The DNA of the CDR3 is TGTGCCAGCAGCTTAGATCAGCAGGGCCGGCAGTTCTTC. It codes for CASSLDQQGRQFF.